This entry lists 3 T cell receptor beta chains sequenced from one sample in a study of beta chain features in type 1 diabetes. Expressed TCRB transcripts were sequenced because the isolated RNA had all been reverse transcribed beforehand. Sequencing was performed with immunoSEQ multiplex PCR; in TCRdb, only in-frame clones are kept and a portion is missing. The table includes 300,000 to 350,000 clones, roughly 8% detected once. The sample was central memory CD4+ T cells from blood. These receptors came from a woman younger than 30 in good health.

This clone was seen more than once but under ten times. The chain uses TRBV29-1 and TRBJ2-3; TRBD1 aligns across 7 bases. Per germline, CDR1 SQVTM and CDR2 ANQGSEA. The V and J ends lost 2 bases and 6 bases, in that order; junction bases with no gene match: 5. The CDR3 consists of 13 residues. CDR3 in DNA: TGCAGCGTTGAATACAGGGGTTGGGATACGCAGTATTTT. This codes for CSVEYRGWDTQYF.

V usage is TRBV4-3 and J usage is TRBJ2-3, with TRBD1 matching 11 bases. CDR1 and CDR2 (germline): LGHNA, YSLEER. The CDR3 contains 18 residues. The trim removed 3 bases at V and 4 bases at J, leaving 12 bases unmatched. CDR3 bases: TGCGCCAGCAGCCACGAACCCCCGGGACAGGGGGTAGCAGATACGCAGTATTTT. Amino acid sequence: CASSHEPPGQGVADTQYF.

A remark on this clone: Additional DNA sequences in this sample encode the identical CDR3. The chain carries TRBV7-9 and TRBJ2-7; D tentatively fits TRBD1 or TRBD2 (5 bases each). CDR1 and CDR2 from the germline V gene are SEHNR and FQNEAQ (reference sequence). The CDR3 has 14 residues. Trimming shortened V by 0 bases and J by 0 bases, and 6 bases separated the two germline ends. The CDR3 region has the DNA TGTGCCAGCAGCTTAGCCGGGACCTCCTACGAGCAGTACTTC. It translates to CASSLAGTSYEQYF. Supplemented by reference TRBV7-9 and TRBJ2-7, the full variable domain reads DTGVSQNPRHKITKRGQNVTFRCDPISEHNRLYWYRQTLGQGPEFLTYFQNEAQLEKSRLLSDRFSAERPKGSFSTLEIQRTEQGDSAMYLCASSLAGTSYEQYFGPGTRLTVT.